This T cell receptor beta chain appears in the sequencing data of a study of blood T cell repertoires in COVID-19 (dated by TCRdb to about 2020). For the wider study: Samples from collaborators originated in the United States, Italy and Spain and spanned both the acute and convalescent phases of COVID-19. The prospective study material was composed of cDNA or gDNA derived from T cells, B-cell-depleted T cells, or PBMCs. Subjects who had been exposed to COVID-19, were actively infected with it, or had recovered from it provided the deeply sampled blood TCRbeta repertoires that made up the dataset. The repertoires were released in a freely available public database intended as a resource for research on the immune response to SARS-CoV-2. The samples were drawn from two sources: the first 160 participants of the ongoing ImmuneRACE study, and about 1,300 subjects contributed by 6 global collaborators. A de-identified subject ID, COVID-19 status, age in years and sex were almost always included in the sample metadata. Where available, HLA class I and class II types were taken from metadata supplied by the sample provider and were not determined by assay-based typing.

Details on this clone: Its antigen target is currently unknown. The input lacks base qualities; no much larger clone sits a single base away. The same CDR3 arises from other DNA sequences in this sample as well.

Including the terminal cysteine and phenylalanine, the CDR3 comprises 14 residues. Kept here is only the CDR3 DNA, which spans 42 bases and is read in frame from base 1. Looking up the germline V gene (reference sequence) yields CDR1 SGHNT and CDR2 YYREEE. The junction shows trimming of 4 bases on V and 8 bases on J, and the gene matches do not reach 6 bases of it. The immunoSEQ Assay, a bias-controlled multiplex PCR, was used to amplify TCRbeta CDR3 regions from genomic DNA. In the paper's pipeline: The number of nucleated cells in each sample was estimated from the amplification of reference gene primers within the assay. To quantify the absolute abundance of each unique TCRbeta CDR3 rearrangement, sequence reads were collapsed and filtered. For each sample, productive Simpson clonality was calculated as the square root of Simpson's diversity index across productive rearrangements. Sourced from immuneACCESS, this table was stored by TCRdb with only in-frame sequences that have V and J called. A share of the clones is absent; for the studies checked, an unresolved V gene accounts for under half, and the remainder has no known explanation. That table furnishes V, J and clone size, whereas the DNA furnished D and trimming. The sample has roughly 130,000 clones on record, approximately 81% of them singletons. In total, the top ten clones hold approximately 12% of the sample.

Another Seattle source contributed samples from volunteer blood donors who had recovered from COVID-19. The collaborating institutions used their own protocols to collect whole blood in K2EDTA tubes. For TCRbeta analysis, collaborator samples were shipped as frozen whole blood, as isolated PBMCs, or as DNA extracted from either sample type. Study-level results and caveats: The quantity of clinical and demographic metadata differed by source and by participant and was supplied without curation.

The origin of this receptor is a woman under 40 who had recovered from COVID-19. The sample taken for sequencing was peripheral blood. The chain couples TRBV5-4 to TRBJ1-6, and TRBD1 matches 7 of the central bases. The DNA sequence follows: TGTGCCAGCAGCCTTAGACAGGGTGATTCACCCCTCCACTTT. It translates to CASSLRQGDSPLHF.